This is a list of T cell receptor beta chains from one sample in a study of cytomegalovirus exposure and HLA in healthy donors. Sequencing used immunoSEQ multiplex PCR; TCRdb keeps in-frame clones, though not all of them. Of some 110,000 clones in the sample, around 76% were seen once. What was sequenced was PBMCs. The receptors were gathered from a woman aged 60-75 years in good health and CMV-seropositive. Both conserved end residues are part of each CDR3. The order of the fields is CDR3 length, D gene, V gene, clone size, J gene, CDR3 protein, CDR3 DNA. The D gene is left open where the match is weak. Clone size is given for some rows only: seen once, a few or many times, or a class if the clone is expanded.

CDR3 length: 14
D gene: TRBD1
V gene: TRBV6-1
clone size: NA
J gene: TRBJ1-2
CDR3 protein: CASSEQGVGYGYTF
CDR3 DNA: TGTGCCAGCAGTGAACAGGGGGTTGGCTATGGCTACACCTTC

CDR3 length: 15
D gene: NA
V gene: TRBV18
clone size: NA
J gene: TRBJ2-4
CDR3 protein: CASSPPWGGRDIQYF
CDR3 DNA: TGTGCCAGCTCACCACCGTGGGGGGGCCGAGACATTCAGTACTTC

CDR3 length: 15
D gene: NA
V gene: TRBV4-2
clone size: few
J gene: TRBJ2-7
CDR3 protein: CASSQGRRKDYEQYF
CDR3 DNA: TGTGCCAGCAGCCAAGGCAGGCGTAAGGACTACGAGCAGTACTTC

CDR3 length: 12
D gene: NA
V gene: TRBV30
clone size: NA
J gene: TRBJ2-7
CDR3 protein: CAWSVRSGEQYF
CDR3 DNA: TGTGCCTGGAGTGTACGGTCCGGCGAGCAGTACTTC

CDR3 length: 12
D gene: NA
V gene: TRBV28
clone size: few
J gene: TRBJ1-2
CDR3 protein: CATGQGPYGYTF
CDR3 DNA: TGTGCCACTGGGCAGGGTCCCTATGGCTACACCTTC

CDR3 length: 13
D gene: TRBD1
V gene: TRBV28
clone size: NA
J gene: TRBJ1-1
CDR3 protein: CASSPTGVSEAFF
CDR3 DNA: TGTGCCAGCAGTCCCACAGGGGTGAGTGAAGCTTTCTTT

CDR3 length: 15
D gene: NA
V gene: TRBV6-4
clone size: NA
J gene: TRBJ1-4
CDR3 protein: CASRLTSSLAEKLFF
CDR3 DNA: TGTGCCAGCCGTCTTACTTCTTCCCTAGCGGAAAAACTGTTTTTT

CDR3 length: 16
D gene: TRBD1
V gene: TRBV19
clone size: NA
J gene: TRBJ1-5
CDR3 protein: CASSAQTGYSNQPQHF
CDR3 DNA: TGTGCCAGTAGTGCCCAGACAGGGTATAGCAATCAGCCCCAGCATTTT

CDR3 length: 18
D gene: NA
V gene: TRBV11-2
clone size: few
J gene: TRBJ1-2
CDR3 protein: CASSSLVDTGLANYGYTF
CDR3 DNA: TGTGCCAGCAGCTCTCTCGTCGACACAGGGCTAGCTAACTATGGCTACACCTTC

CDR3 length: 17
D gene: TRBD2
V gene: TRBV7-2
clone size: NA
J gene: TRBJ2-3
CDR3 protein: CASSFIAGGRGADTQYF
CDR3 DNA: TGTGCCAGCAGCTTTATAGCGGGGGGTAGAGGGGCAGATACGCAGTATTTT

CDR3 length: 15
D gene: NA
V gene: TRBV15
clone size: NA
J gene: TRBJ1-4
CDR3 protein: CATSRDRQGGEKLFF
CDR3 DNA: TGTGCCACCAGCAGAGATCGGCAGGGTGGCGAAAAACTGTTTTTT

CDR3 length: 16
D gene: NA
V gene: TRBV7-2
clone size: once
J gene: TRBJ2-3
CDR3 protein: CASSLGYRVNSDTQYF
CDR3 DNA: TGTGCCAGCAGCTTAGGTTACAGGGTTAACTCAGATACGCAGTATTTT

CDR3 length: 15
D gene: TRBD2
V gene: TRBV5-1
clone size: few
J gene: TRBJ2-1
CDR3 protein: CASSSSGGSLNEQFF
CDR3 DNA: TGCGCCAGCAGCTCTAGCGGGGGCTCACTAAATGAGCAGTTCTTC

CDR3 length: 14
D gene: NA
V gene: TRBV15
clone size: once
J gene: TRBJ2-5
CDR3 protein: CATSTRGASETQYF
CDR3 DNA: TGTGCCACCAGCACTCGGGGGGCGTCGGAGACCCAGTACTTC

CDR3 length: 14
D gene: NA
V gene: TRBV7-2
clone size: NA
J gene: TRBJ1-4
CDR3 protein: CASSYSSGREKLFF
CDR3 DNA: TGTGCCAGCAGCTATTCCTCAGGGCGAGAAAAACTGTTTTTT

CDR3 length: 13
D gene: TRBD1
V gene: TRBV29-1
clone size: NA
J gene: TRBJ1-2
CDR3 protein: CSVDRDSHYGYTF
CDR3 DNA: TGCAGCGTTGACCGGGACAGCCACTATGGCTACACCTTC

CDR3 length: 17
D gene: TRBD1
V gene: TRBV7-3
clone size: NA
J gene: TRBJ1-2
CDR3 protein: CASSLRDSFSTNYGYTF
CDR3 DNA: TGTGCCAGCAGCCTCCGGGACAGTTTCTCTACTAACTATGGCTACACCTTC

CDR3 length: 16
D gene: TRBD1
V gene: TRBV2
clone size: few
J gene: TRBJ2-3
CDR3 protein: CASSGGTGRGTDTQYF
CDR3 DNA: TGTGCCAGCAGTGGAGGGACAGGGAGAGGGACAGATACGCAGTATTTT

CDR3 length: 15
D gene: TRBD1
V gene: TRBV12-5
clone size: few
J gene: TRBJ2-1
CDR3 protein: CASDSGDRVYNEQFF
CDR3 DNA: TGTGCTAGTGATAGTGGGGACAGGGTTTACAATGAGCAGTTCTTC

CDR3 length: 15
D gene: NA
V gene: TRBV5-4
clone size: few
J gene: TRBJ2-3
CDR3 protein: CASSLAGWGTDTQYF
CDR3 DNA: TGTGCCAGCAGCTTGGCAGGGTGGGGCACAGATACGCAGTATTTT

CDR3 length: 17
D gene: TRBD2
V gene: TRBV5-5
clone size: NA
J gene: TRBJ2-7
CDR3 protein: CASSPLAGAGPSYEQYF
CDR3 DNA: TGTGCCAGCAGCCCCTTAGCGGGAGCTGGCCCCTCCTACGAGCAGTACTTC

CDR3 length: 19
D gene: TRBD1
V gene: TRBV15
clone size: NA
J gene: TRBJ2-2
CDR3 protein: CATMSWGQFLNRDTGELFF
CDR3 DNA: TGTGCCACCATGAGTTGGGGACAGTTCCTTAATAGAGACACCGGGGAGCTGTTTTTT

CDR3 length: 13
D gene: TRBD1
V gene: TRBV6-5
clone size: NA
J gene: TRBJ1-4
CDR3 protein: CATRTGGSEKLFF
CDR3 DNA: TGTGCCACTCGGACAGGGGGAAGTGAAAAACTGTTTTTT